This entry lists 22 T cell receptor beta chains sequenced from one sample in a study of CD8+CD57+ T cells in acquired aplastic anemia (dated by TCRdb to the late 2010s). Flow cytometry had shown CD8+CD57+ cell expansion in the patients selected for sequencing. The instrument was an Illumina HiSeq 2000. Profiling of TCR beta VDJ combinations and CDR3 sequences used genomic DNA as the template. The raw public data were reprocessed by TCRdb itself: fastp quality trimming at Q25, MiXCR clonotype calling, in-frame beta chains only. Records with the same CDR3 protein are collapsed into one entry carrying the most frequent genes and DNA. Here the sample has some 170,000 distinct CDR3 sequences; around 48% occur a single time. The ten largest clones capture more than 0.95% of the sample. The sample comprised sorted CD4+, CD8+, or CD8+CD57+ T cells (not recorded which) from PBMCs. Source of these receptors: a human donor with aplastic anemia.

The rearrangement uses TRBV5-8 and TRBJ1-1, with 8 positions matching TRBD1. The CDR3 runs 12 residues. The trim removed 4 bases at V and 11 bases at J, leaving 7 bases unmatched. From germline, CDR1 is SGHTS and CDR2 YDEGEE. The CDR3 reads CASSLTGGYAFF. The CDR3, as DNA: TGTGCCAGCAGCCTCACAGGGGGATACGCTTTCTTT.

On this clonotype itself: A much bigger clone sits one base away, suggesting this may be a read error. This sequence joins TRBV7-9 and TRBJ1-4, with unresolved D. V was trimmed by 5 bases and J by 4 bases, leaving 14 bases between them. The CDR3 runs 15 residues. The germline V gene has CDR1 SEHNR and CDR2 FQNEAQ (reference sequence). CDR3 residues: CASSPSTWYNEKLFF. In DNA form, the CDR3 reads TGTGCCAGCAGCCCTTCGACATGGTATAATGAAAAACTGTTTTTT.

There are many counts of this clonotype. V and J are TRBV6-5 and TRBJ2-1; 7 bases map to TRBD2. The CDR3 totals 14 residues. V lost 0 bases to trimming and J lost 8 bases; unmatched junction nucleotides: 4. The germline CDR1 and CDR2 sequences are MNHEY and SVGAGI. In DNA form, the CDR3 reads TGTGCCAGCAGTTACTCGAGACTAGCCTATGAGCAGTTCTTC. It encodes CASSYSRLAYEQFF.

Many counts were recorded for this clonotype. The chain joins TRBV19 to TRBJ1-5, with D tentatively TRBD1 (6 bases). The CDR3 sequence is 15 residues long. Looked up from germline, CDR1 is LNHDA and CDR2 is SQIVND (reference sequence). V gave up 0 bases and J gave up 1 base, with 7 bases separating them. CDR3 residues: CASSIDGGSNQPQHF. In nucleotides, the CDR3 is TGTGCCAGTAGTATAGATGGGGGCAGCAATCAGCCCCAGCATTTT. The entire variable domain, with the rest obtained from reference TRBV19 and TRBJ1-5, is as follows: DGGITQSPKYLFRKEGQNVTLSCEQNLNHDAMYWYRQDPGQGLRLIYYSQIVNDFQKGDIAEGYSVSREKKESFPLTVTSAQKNPTAFYLCASSIDGGSNQPQHFGDGTRLSIL.

The V gene is TRBV10-3, the J gene TRBJ2-1; TRBD1 is a possible D gene (6 bases). Germline V gene sequence: CDR1 ENHRY, CDR2 SYGVKD. Deletions cut 4 bases from V and 7 bases from J, with 17 bases between. The CDR3 is 15 residues long. The CDR3 nucleotides are TGTGCCATCAGTGCCGACAGGTCTCTGGGAAATGAGCAGTTCTTC. It is translated as CAISADRSLGNEQFF.

V is TRBV3-1 and J is TRBJ1-5, with a tentative D call TRBD1 (6 bases). The length of the CDR3 is 15 residues. The V end was cut by 2 bases, the J end by 4 bases, with 12 bases between. Germline CDR1 and CDR2: LGHDT and YNNKEL (reference sequence). The CDR3 protein is CASSQMPGVNQPQHF. CDR3 sequence (DNA): TGTGCCAGCAGCCAAATGCCAGGGGTTAATCAGCCCCAGCATTTT.

Note on this clonotype: A much larger clone sits a single nucleotide away, making a read error possible. The chain recombines TRBV7-3 with TRBJ1-2; no clear D gene. CDR3 length: 15 residues. The germline V gene has CDR1 SGHTA and CDR2 FQGTGA. V lost 8 bases, J lost 4 bases, and 20 bases lay in between. CDR3 DNA: TGTGCCAGCTCCCCCCATATTGGGGTAGGCTATGGCTACACCTTC. This codes for CASSPHIGVGYGYTF.

CDR3 bases: TGTGCCATCAGTGGTAGGACAGGTCAGAACACTGAAGCTTTCTTT. Encoded protein: CAISGRTGQNTEAFF. This sequence joins TRBV10-3 and TRBJ1-1; 7 bases line up with TRBD1. CDR1 and CDR2 from the germline V gene are ENHRY and SYGVKD. The trim removed 4 bases at V and 1 base at J, leaving 6 bases unmatched. The CDR3 consists of 15 residues.

The chain has TRBV10-2 and TRBJ2-3, with TRBD2 identical over 8 bases. This CDR3 region has 12 residues. The germline V gene has CDR1 WSHSY and CDR2 SAAADI. J was trimmed by 10 bases and V by 4 bases; bases with no gene match: 4. CDR3 coding DNA: TGCGCCAGCAGTGTTCCGGGGGGGGCGCAGTATTTT. Its translation is CASSVPGGAQYF.

A remark on this clonotype: A much larger clonotype is one base distant, so this may be a read error. The rearrangement links TRBV11-1 to TRBJ2-3; possible D gene TRBD1, 5 bases. Trimming shortened V by 7 bases and J by 3 bases, and 14 bases separated the two germline ends. Germline values: CDR1 SGHAT, CDR2 FQDESV (reference sequence). The length of the CDR3 is 14 residues. Written as DNA, the CDR3 is TGTGCCAGCACCCTCTGGGGCAGTACAGATACGCAGTATTTT. Encoded protein: CASTLWGSTDTQYF.

On this clonotype: This clone may be a read error of a much larger clone one base away. The chain has TRBV11-2 and TRBJ2-4; 11 bases are a match to TRBD2. The germline CDR1 and CDR2 sequences are SGHAT and FQNNGV. The CDR3 sequence is 17 residues long. The CDR3 DNA follows: TGTGCCAGCAGCCCCGTAGCGGGGGGGCTAGCCAAAAACATTCAGTGCTTC. It specifies CASSPVAGGLAKNIQCF.

The chain employs TRBV20-1 and TRBJ1-4; a possible D gene is TRBD1 (5 bases). Deletions cut 3 bases from V and 0 bases from J, with 14 bases between. The germline gives CDR1 DFQATT, CDR2 SNEGSKA (reference sequence). This CDR3 has 16 amino acids. CDR3: CSASRDLSATNEKLFF. The CDR3 nucleotides read TGCAGTGCTAGCAGGGACCTTAGTGCAACTAATGAAAAACTGTTTTTT.

About this clonotype itself: A read error may account for a junction end that differs from germline. CDR3 coding DNA: TGCTCCTATAATTCACCCCTCCACTTT. It encodes CSYNSPLHF. This chain connects TRBV15 to TRBJ1-6; D ambiguous. The germline CDR1 and CDR2 sequences are LNHNV and YYDKDF (reference sequence). The CDR3 runs to 9 residues.

This clonotype was recorded at least ten times. The chain couples TRBV19 to TRBJ2-7; 11 nucleotides align to TRBD1. V was pared by 5 bases and J by 7 bases, with 10 bases of the junction left unmatched. The V gene's germline CDR1 is LNHDA and CDR2 SQIVND (reference sequence). CDR3 length: 15 amino acids. CDR3 sequence reads: CASSVVGQGAVEQYF. The DNA of the CDR3 is TGTGCCAGTAGTGTCGTCGGACAGGGGGCGGTTGAGCAGTACTTC.

V usage is TRBV20-1 and J usage is TRBJ2-7; 9 positions agree with TRBD1. The V gene end was trimmed by 2 bases and the J gene end by 4 bases; junction bases not matched to a gene: 3. This CDR3 region has 13 residues. CDR1 and CDR2 from the germline V gene are DFQATT and SNEGSKA (reference sequence). CDR3 protein: CSARPDRGYEQYF. CDR3 DNA: TGCAGTGCTAGACCGGACAGGGGATACGAGCAGTACTTC.

This clonotype was recorded many times. The rearrangement joins TRBV15 to TRBJ2-3, with D possibly being TRBD1 (6 bases). The V gene lost 3 bases and the J gene lost 11 bases, with 15 bases spanning the gap. The CDR3 length is 13 residues. Germline CDR1 reads LNHNV; CDR2 reads YYDKDF (reference sequence). The CDR3 coding sequence is TGTGCCACCAGCAGTGCTACACAGGGCCGGCAGTATTTT. Encoded protein: CATSSATQGRQYF. Variable domain in full (rest from reference TRBV15 and TRBJ2-3): DAMVIQNPRYQVTQFGKPVTLSCSQTLNHNVMYWYQQKSSQAPKLLFHYYDKDFNNEADTPDNFQSRRPNTSFCFLDIRSPGLGDTAMYLCATSSATQGRQYFGPGTRLTVL.

This rearrangement joins TRBV20-1 to TRBJ2-1; 7 nucleotides align to TRBD1. This CDR3 spans 15 amino acids. CDR1 and CDR2 from the germline V gene are DFQATT and SNEGSKA (reference sequence). The ends lost 4 bases at V and 3 bases at J; junction bases unmatched: 9. This CDR3 reads CSAKVRDSHYNEQFF. CDR3 bases: TGCAGTGCTAAGGTCCGGGACAGCCACTACAATGAGCAGTTCTTC.

For this clonotype: Its ends do not fully match the called genes, so a read error is possible. The V gene is TRBV19, the J gene TRBJ2-1, with D possibly matching TRBD2 (6 bases). CDR3 length: 14 residues. Germline CDR1 is LNHDA and CDR2 is SQIVND (reference sequence). The CDR3: CASSLWGESNQQFF. The CDR3 DNA sequence: TGTGCCAGTTCGCTCTGGGGGGAAAGCAATCAGCAGTTCTTC.

This clonotype was found many times. The chain uses TRBV20-1 and TRBJ2-3; a weak D match, TRBD1 (5 bases). This CDR3 region has 14 residues. CDR1 is DFQATT and CDR2 is SNEGSKA in the germline V gene (reference sequence). Trimming took 6 bases from V and 3 from J, leaving 16 bases between them. DNA of the CDR3: TGCAGTGCCTCCCCCCCCCAGGGTACAGATACGCAGTATTTT. Amino acid sequence: CSASPPQGTDTQYF.

This clonotype has at least ten counts. The J gene is TRBJ1-1, the V gene TRBV7-6, with TRBD1 identical over 7 bases. This CDR3 is 13 amino acids long. Trimming cost V 3 bases and J 3 bases; bases outside gene matches: 1. CDR1 SGHVS and CDR2 FNYEAQ come from the germline V gene. The CDR3 protein is CASSFDRDTEAFF. CDR3 in DNA: TGTGCCAGCAGCTTTGACAGGGACACTGAAGCTTTCTTT.

This clonotype has a count of ten or more. The genes are TRBV7-8 and TRBJ2-5, with 7 bases aligning to TRBD2. V shed 1 base and J 4 bases; nucleotides not matched to a gene: 6. From germline, CDR1 is SGHVS and CDR2 FQNEAQ. This CDR3 is built from 15 residues. This chain's CDR3 is CASSLEGGGAETQYF. In nucleotides, the CDR3 is TGTGCCAGCAGCTTAGAGGGCGGGGGAGCAGAGACCCAGTACTTC.

Only a few counts were recorded for this clonotype. CDR3 amino acids: CASSSSTEAFF. CDR3 sequence (DNA): TGTGCCAGCAGCTCTAGTACTGAAGCTTTCTTT. The rearrangement links TRBV7-9 to TRBJ1-1; D is ambiguous. Germline-derived CDR1 and CDR2 are SEHNR and FQNEAQ (reference sequence). Trimming pared 4 bases from V and 5 bases from J, leaving 5 bases between. This CDR3 spans 11 amino acids.